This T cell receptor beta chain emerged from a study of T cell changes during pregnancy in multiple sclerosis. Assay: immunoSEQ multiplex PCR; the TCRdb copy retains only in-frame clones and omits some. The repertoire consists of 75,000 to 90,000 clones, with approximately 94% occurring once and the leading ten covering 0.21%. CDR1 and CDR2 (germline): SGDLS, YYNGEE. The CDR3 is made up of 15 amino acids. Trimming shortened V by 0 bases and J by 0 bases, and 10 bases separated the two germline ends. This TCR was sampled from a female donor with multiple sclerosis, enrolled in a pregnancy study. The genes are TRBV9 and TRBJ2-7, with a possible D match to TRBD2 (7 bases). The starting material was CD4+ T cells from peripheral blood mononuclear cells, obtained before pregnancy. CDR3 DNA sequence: TGTGCCAGCAGCGTAGGGCGGGGGCACTCCTACGAGCAGTACTTC. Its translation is CASSVGRGHSYEQYF.